A single TCR beta chain is shown here with its context. Its antigen remains unknown. The sample originates from a study of cytomegalovirus exposure and HLA in healthy donors. Study summary: The same platform used for the approximately 670 first-cohort repertoires was also used for the 90 to 150 validation repertoires, as a later analysis reported. Overall study results and limits: The tendency of first-cohort TCR clusters to co-occur in the roughly 120 validation repertoires was identified by a subsequent analysis.

The donors were members of the roughly 130-subject validation cohort (separate from the approximately 670-subject first cohort). The germline V and J ends were trimmed by 0 bases and 4 bases, with 16 bases remaining between them. From germline, CDR1 is SGDLS and CDR2 YYNGEE. The CDR3 has 16 residues. Repertoires were generated with immunoSEQ multiplex PCR, while TCRdb's copy carries only in-frame clones and drops some. Among 100,000 to 150,000 clones listed, over 90% were seen once. The rearrangement joins TRBV9 to TRBJ1-2, with a tentative D call TRBD1 (5 bases). The receptor's source is a woman between 18 and 29 years old in good health and CMV-seronegative. Sequencing was carried out using PBMCs. The CDR3 DNA reads TGTGCCAGCAGCGTAGCGTGGACGGGGGGGTCCTATGGCTACACCTTC. This gives the protein CASSVAWTGGSYGYTF.